These T cell receptor beta chains were read from a single sample in a study of control samples from healthy donors and cancer patients. The assay was immunoSEQ multiplex PCR, and TCRdb's table has in-frame clones only and misses some. The sample table sets out 150,000 to 200,000 clones. Sequenced: blood. The receptors were sampled from a woman aged 25-40 years in good health. The CDR3 runs from the conserved cysteine through the conserved F or W. D genes are given only for firm matches.

V gene	J gene	D gene	CDR3 DNA	CDR3 protein
TRBV18	TRBJ2-1	TRBD1	TGTGCCAGCTCACCACCGTTCGGGACAGGGATTGACAATGAGCAGTTCTTC	CASSPPFGTGIDNEQFF
TRBV7-2	TRBJ2-3	NA	TGTGCCAGCAGCCGTCAGGGAGGAACGGATACGCAGTATTTT	CASSRQGGTDTQYF
TRBV4-2	TRBJ2-5	NA	TGTGCCAGCAGCCCCCGAACGGGGCTAGCTGAAGAGACCCAGTACTTC	CASSPRTGLAEETQYF
TRBV5-1	TRBJ2-7	TRBD1	TGCGCCAGCAGCTTCCTGACAGGGTCCCTCCAAGACCAGTACTTC	CASSFLTGSLQDQYF
TRBV28	TRBJ1-1	NA	TGTGCCAGCAGTTCCGGGCAGTTGAACACTGAAGCTTTCTTT	CASSSGQLNTEAFF
TRBV16	TRBJ1-1	TRBD1	TGTGCCAGCAGCCAACAGGGGGGCACTGAAGCTTTCTTT	CASSQQGGTEAFF
TRBV7-8	TRBJ2-7	TRBD1	TGTGCCAGCAGCTTAGGGGGGACAGACGAGCAGTACTTC	CASSLGGTDEQYF
TRBV12-1	TRBJ1-4	NA	TGTGCCAGCAGCTCACCCTGGTTGGCTGACTATGAAAAACTGTTTTTT	CASSSPWLADYEKLFF
TRBV20-1	TRBJ1-6	NA	TGCAGTGCTAGTAGGGCAGGGGCTAATAATTCACCCCTCCACTTT	CSASRAGANNSPLHF
TRBV2	TRBJ2-7	NA	TGTGCCAGCAGCCTATTCTTTCACGAGCAGTACTTC	CASSLFFHEQYF
TRBV7-8	TRBJ1-5	TRBD1	TGTGCCAGCAGCTCCCGGACAGGGCTTAGCAATCAGCCCCAGCATTTT	CASSSRTGLSNQPQHF
TRBV7-2	TRBJ1-5	NA	TGTGCCAGCAGCTTACTTAGGTTTGGCAGGGCATCTGGCAATCAGCCCCAGCATTTT	CASSLLRFGRASGNQPQHF
TRBV9	TRBJ2-3	TRBD2	TGTGCCAGCAGCGATCCTAGCGGGGGATTTTCTAGCACAGATACGCAGTATTTT	CASSDPSGGFSSTDTQYF
TRBV9	TRBJ2-3	NA	TGTGCCAGCAGCGTAACCCTGGCGGGCACAGATACGCAGTATTTT	CASSVTLAGTDTQYF
TRBV11-2	TRBJ1-5	NA	TGTGCCAGCAGCTCGGCAGTTTATCAGCCCCAGCATTTT	CASSSAVYQPQHF
TRBV6-5	TRBJ1-5	NA	TGTGCCAGCACGGCTAATAGCAATCAGCCCCAGCATTTT	CASTANSNQPQHF
TRBV28	TRBJ1-3	TRBD1	TGTGCCAGCAGTTTTGGTGGAGCGGGGGCAGGGGGGCGGAACACCATATATTTT	CASSFGGAGAGGRNTIYF
TRBV28	TRBJ1-2	NA	TGTGCCAGCAGTTCCTCGGACCTATGGGGCGGGGACACCTTC	CASSSSDLWGGDTF
TRBV5-1	TRBJ1-6	TRBD1	TGCGCCAGCAGCTTGCAGGGGGATAATTCACCCCTCCACTTT	CASSLQGDNSPLHF
TRBV27	TRBJ1-6	TRBD1	TGTGCCAGCAGTTCGACAGGGGGCGCCTATAATTCACCCCTCCACTTT	CASSSTGGAYNSPLHF
TRBV6-2/TRBV6-3	TRBJ2-2	NA	TGTGCCAGCAGTCTCATCGGGGTTCGACTGTTTTTT	CASSLIGVRLFF
TRBV11-2	TRBJ2-2	TRBD2	TGTGCCAGCAGTTCCTCCGGGGGGGCGAACACCGGGGAGCTGTTTTTT	CASSSSGGANTGELFF
TRBV5-3	TRBJ1-5	NA	TGTGCCAGAAGCCACCTGCCGATCAATCAGCCCCAGCATTTT	CARSHLPINQPQHF
TRBV9	TRBJ1-2	NA	TGTGCCAGCAGCGTAGGCGGCCGAGCTAACTATGGCTACACCTTC	CASSVGGRANYGYTF
TRBV7-9	TRBJ2-1	NA	TGTGCCAGCAGCTTACGGAGCGGCAGGCGACACAATGAGCAGTTCTTC	CASSLRSGRRHNEQFF
TRBV5-6	TRBJ1-6	NA	TGTGCCAGCAGCCCCTACGATAGGGGAGGTTCACCCCTCCACTTT	CASSPYDRGGSPLHF
TRBV15	TRBJ1-4	TRBD1	TGTGCCACCAGCAGAGATCAGGGCAGGGGGATGCTGGCTAATGAAAAACTGTTTTTT	CATSRDQGRGMLANEKLFF
TRBV4-1	TRBJ2-4	NA	TGCGCCAGCAGCCAAAAGGGCGTGTCGGTAGACTCGCGGGCCAAAAACATTCAGTACTTC	CASSQKGVSVDSRAKNIQYF
TRBV4-1	TRBJ1-1	NA	TGCGCCAGCAGCCAAGACCCAGGATTGGGATACACTGAAGCTTTCTTT	CASSQDPGLGYTEAFF
TRBV5-1	TRBJ1-3	NA	TGCGCCAGCAGGGTCAGCTCGGGAAACACCATATATTTT	CASRVSSGNTIYF
TRBV5-6	TRBJ2-7	NA	TGTGCCAGCAGCTTGGGGACCTCCGAGCAGTACTTC	CASSLGTSEQYF
TRBV18	TRBJ1-1	TRBD1	TGTGCCAGCTCACCCGGGACAGGAGCTAACACTGAAGCTTTCTTT	CASSPGTGANTEAFF
TRBV5-5	TRBJ1-3	NA	TGTGCCAGCACTGTGGACGGAAGCTCTGGAAACACCATATATTTT	CASTVDGSSGNTIYF
TRBV7-9	TRBJ1-1	NA	TGTGCCAGCAGCTTAATGGGGGGAGCTATAACTGAAGCTTTCTTT	CASSLMGGAITEAFF
TRBV27	TRBJ1-5	NA	TGTGCCAGCAGTCCGTATAGCAATCAGCCCCAGCATTTT	CASSPYSNQPQHF
TRBV7-9	TRBJ2-1	NA	TGTGCCAGCAGCCCCGGACAAGTTGGGGCCAATGAGCAGTTCTTC	CASSPGQVGANEQFF